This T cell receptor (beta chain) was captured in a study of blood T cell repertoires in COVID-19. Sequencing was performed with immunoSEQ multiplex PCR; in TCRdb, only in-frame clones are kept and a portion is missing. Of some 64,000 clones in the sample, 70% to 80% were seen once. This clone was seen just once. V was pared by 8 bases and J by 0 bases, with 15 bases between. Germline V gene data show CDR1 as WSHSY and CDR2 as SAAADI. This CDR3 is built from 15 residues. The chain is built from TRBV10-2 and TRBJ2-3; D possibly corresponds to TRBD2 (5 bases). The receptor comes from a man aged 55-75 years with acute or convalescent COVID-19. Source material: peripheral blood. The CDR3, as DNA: TGCGCCAGCTCCGGGGATAGGGTTAGCACAGATACGCAGTATTTT. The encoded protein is CASSGDRVSTDTQYF.